This T cell receptor (beta chain) comes out of a study of blood T cell repertoires in COVID-19. Repertoires were generated with immunoSEQ multiplex PCR, while TCRdb's copy carries only in-frame clones and drops some. This sample yields hundreds of thousands of clones, of which approximately 90% are seen a single time; around 0.3% belongs to the top ten. The CDR3 length is 13 residues. V was pared by 4 bases and J by 1 base, with 7 bases between. The sample consisted of peripheral blood. The rearrangement joins TRBV12-3 or TRBV12-4 to TRBJ1-1; D is undetermined. The sequence came from a woman aged 18-29 years with acute or convalescent COVID-19. CDR3 in DNA: TGTGCCAGCAGTTACACAGAGAACACTGAAGCTTTCTTT. Its translation is CASSYTENTEAFF.